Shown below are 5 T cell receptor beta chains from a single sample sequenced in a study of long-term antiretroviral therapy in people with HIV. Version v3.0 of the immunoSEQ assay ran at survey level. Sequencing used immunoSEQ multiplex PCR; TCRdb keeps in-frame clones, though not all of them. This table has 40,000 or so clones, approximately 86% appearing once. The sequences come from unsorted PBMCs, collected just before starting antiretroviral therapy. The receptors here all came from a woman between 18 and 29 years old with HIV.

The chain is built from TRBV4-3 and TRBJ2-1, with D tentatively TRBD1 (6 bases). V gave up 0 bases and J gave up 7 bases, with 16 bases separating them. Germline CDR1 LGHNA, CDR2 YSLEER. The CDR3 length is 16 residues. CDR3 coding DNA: TGCGCCAGCAGCCAAGAAAGAGGGGGAATCAGGAATGAGCAGTTCTTC. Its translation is CASSQERGGIRNEQFF.

CDR3 sequence: CATQGSQPQHF. The CDR3 region has the DNA TGTGCCACCCAGGGGAGTCAGCCCCAGCATTTT. The chain recombines TRBV6-1 with TRBJ1-5, with D tentatively TRBD1 (6 bases). V lost 10 bases, J lost 6 bases, and 10 bases lay in between. The length of the CDR3 is 11 residues. Per the germline V gene, CDR1 is MNHNS and CDR2 is SASEGT.

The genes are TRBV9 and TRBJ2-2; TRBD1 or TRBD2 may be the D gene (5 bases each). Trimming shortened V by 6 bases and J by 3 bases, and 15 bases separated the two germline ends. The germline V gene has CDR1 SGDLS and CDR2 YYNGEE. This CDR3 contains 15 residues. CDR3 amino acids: CASTPWGRDTGELFF. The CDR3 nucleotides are TGTGCCAGCACACCCTGGGGGAGAGACACCGGGGAGCTGTTTTTT.

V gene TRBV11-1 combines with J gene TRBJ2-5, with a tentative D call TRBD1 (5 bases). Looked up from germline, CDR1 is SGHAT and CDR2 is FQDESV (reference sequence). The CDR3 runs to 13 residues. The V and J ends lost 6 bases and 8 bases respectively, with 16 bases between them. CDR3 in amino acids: CASRPLRQGTQYF. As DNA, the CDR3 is TGTGCCAGCAGGCCCCTACGGCAGGGAACCCAGTACTTC.

Here the CDR3 reads CASRRLGRGTDTQYF. Here the CDR3 DNA reads TGTGCCAGCAGGCGACTAGGGCGGGGCACAGATACGCAGTATTTT. The chain employs TRBV27 and TRBJ2-3, with D possibly TRBD2 on 6 matching bases. The CDR3 totals 15 residues. The germline V gene has CDR1 MNHEY and CDR2 SMNVEV (reference sequence). V lost 6 bases and J 1 base, leaving 14 bases between the germline ends.